This is a list of T cell receptor beta chains from one sample in a study of T cell responses to AZD1222 COVID-19 vaccine. The repertoire was sequenced with immunoSEQ multiplex PCR; TCRdb's copy has only in-frame clones and lacks some. Of 140,000 to 150,000 clones in the sample, under 95% were seen once. This specimen consisted of peripheral blood, obtained on day 0 of AZD1222 vaccination. These receptors all stem from an adult in good health. The CDR3 runs from the conserved cysteine through the conserved F or W. The D gene is left open where the match is weak. Not all rows give a size; the values are once, few, many and, for expanded clones, a class.

CDR3 DNA: TGTGCCACCAGCAGCGGGAGGGCTTGGGTGTCTGCCGACGAGCAGTACTTC
CDR3 protein: CATSSGRAWVSADEQYF
V gene: TRBV15
J gene: TRBJ2-7
clone size: once
D gene: TRBD2

CDR3 DNA: TGTGCCAGCGCGATGGGACCCGCTTCCAATCAGCCCCAGCATTTT
CDR3 protein: CASAMGPASNQPQHF
V gene: TRBV6-1
J gene: TRBJ1-5
clone size: NA
D gene: NA

CDR3 DNA: TGTGCCATCAGTGAGTCGCTCGGGACATCCTACGAGCAGTACTTC
CDR3 protein: CAISESLGTSYEQYF
V gene: TRBV10-3
J gene: TRBJ2-7
clone size: NA
D gene: NA

CDR3 DNA: TGTGCCAGCAGCTTGGGCCCACAGGGCACAGATACGCAGTATTTT
CDR3 protein: CASSLGPQGTDTQYF
V gene: TRBV5-5
J gene: TRBJ2-3
clone size: NA
D gene: NA

CDR3 DNA: TGTGCCAGCAGCACCAGCTACAGGGGTAATCAGCCCCAGCATTTT
CDR3 protein: CASSTSYRGNQPQHF
V gene: TRBV11-2
J gene: TRBJ1-5
clone size: NA
D gene: TRBD1

CDR3 DNA: TGTGCCAGCAGCTCCGCCAGGGATGGCTACACCTTC
CDR3 protein: CASSSARDGYTF
V gene: TRBV11-2
J gene: TRBJ1-2
clone size: NA
D gene: NA

CDR3 DNA: TGCGCCAGCAGCGCACAGGGGACGGGAGAAAAACTGTTTTTT
CDR3 protein: CASSAQGTGEKLFF
V gene: TRBV5-1
J gene: TRBJ1-4
clone size: once
D gene: TRBD1

CDR3 DNA: TGTGCCAGCACCGGAGGAGAATCACCCCTCCACTTT
CDR3 protein: CASTGGESPLHF
V gene: TRBV6-5
J gene: TRBJ1-6
clone size: NA
D gene: NA

CDR3 DNA: TGTGCCGCCTCGGGCGCGGGGGCCCCAGATACGCAGTATTTT
CDR3 protein: CAASGAGAPDTQYF
V gene: TRBV10-3
J gene: TRBJ2-3
clone size: once
D gene: NA

CDR3 DNA: TGTGCCAGCAGGGACAGGCTCGCCTACGAGCAGTACTTC
CDR3 protein: CASRDRLAYEQYF
V gene: TRBV6-5
J gene: TRBJ2-7
clone size: NA
D gene: TRBD1

CDR3 DNA: TGCGCCAGCAGCTCATTCCCTCAGGGACAAGAGACCCAGTACTTC
CDR3 protein: CASSSFPQGQETQYF
V gene: TRBV5-1
J gene: TRBJ2-5
clone size: NA
D gene: NA

CDR3 DNA: TGTGCCAGCAGCCCTGGACTAGCGGGATCATCCTACAATGAGCAGTTCTTC
CDR3 protein: CASSPGLAGSSYNEQFF
V gene: TRBV3-1/TRBV3-2
J gene: TRBJ2-1
clone size: NA
D gene: TRBD2

CDR3 DNA: TGTGCCAGCTCACCACCGACAGCTGGGTGGACCCAGTACTTC
CDR3 protein: CASSPPTAGWTQYF
V gene: TRBV18
J gene: TRBJ2-5
clone size: once
D gene: NA

CDR3 DNA: TGTGCCAGCAGCTCTAGTATGAACACTGAAGCTTTCTTT
CDR3 protein: CASSSSMNTEAFF
V gene: TRBV28
J gene: TRBJ1-1
clone size: NA
D gene: NA

CDR3 DNA: TGTGCCAGCACTAAGGACACCTGCTCCTACGAGCAGTACTTC
CDR3 protein: CASTKDTCSYEQYF
V gene: TRBV6-4
J gene: TRBJ2-7
clone size: NA
D gene: NA

CDR3 DNA: TGTGCCAGCAGCGGAAAGGGCTACACCTTC
CDR3 protein: CASSGKGYTF
V gene: TRBV9
J gene: TRBJ1-2
clone size: NA
D gene: NA

CDR3 DNA: TGTGCCAGCAGTTTTACATGGGCCGGGGAGCTGTTTTTT
CDR3 protein: CASSFTWAGELFF
V gene: TRBV7-3
J gene: TRBJ2-2
clone size: once
D gene: NA

CDR3 DNA: TGCAGCGTTGTTGGGGCCATGAACACTGAAGCTTTCTTT
CDR3 protein: CSVVGAMNTEAFF
V gene: TRBV29-1
J gene: TRBJ1-1
clone size: once
D gene: NA

CDR3 DNA: TGTGCCAGCAGCCCTCGGGCGGGACAGGGGAAGGAAAAACTGTTTTTT
CDR3 protein: CASSPRAGQGKEKLFF
V gene: TRBV7-9
J gene: TRBJ1-4
clone size: NA
D gene: TRBD1

CDR3 DNA: TGTGCCAGCAGCCAGGGGGCCGCAAGCGTTTACGATGAGCAGTTCTTC
CDR3 protein: CASSQGAASVYDEQFF
V gene: TRBV3-1/TRBV3-2
J gene: TRBJ2-1
clone size: NA
D gene: NA

CDR3 DNA: TGTGCCAGCAGCTTAGACCTTATACAGGGCTCTGGAAACACCATATATTTT
CDR3 protein: CASSLDLIQGSGNTIYF
V gene: TRBV7-9
J gene: TRBJ1-3
clone size: once
D gene: NA

CDR3 DNA: TGTGCCAGCGAGGACAGGGAGACTCTTAATTCACCCCTCCACTTT
CDR3 protein: CASEDRETLNSPLHF
V gene: TRBV5-6
J gene: TRBJ1-6
clone size: NA
D gene: TRBD1

CDR3 DNA: TGTGCCAGCAGGTCGGACATGAACACTGAAGCTTTCTTT
CDR3 protein: CASRSDMNTEAFF
V gene: TRBV2
J gene: TRBJ1-1
clone size: NA
D gene: NA

CDR3 DNA: TGTGCCAGTAAGGGGGGGACAGCTTTTCCCTACGAGCAGTACTTC
CDR3 protein: CASKGGTAFPYEQYF
V gene: TRBV19
J gene: TRBJ2-7
clone size: NA
D gene: NA

CDR3 DNA: TGTGCCAGCAGCCCAGGACTGACGTGGAATGAGCAGTTCTTC
CDR3 protein: CASSPGLTWNEQFF
V gene: TRBV9
J gene: TRBJ2-1
clone size: NA
D gene: NA

CDR3 DNA: TGTGCCAGCAGCCAAGTGGCTAGCGGGGAGAAGAGGGAGCAGTTCTTC
CDR3 protein: CASSQVASGEKREQFF
V gene: TRBV14
J gene: TRBJ2-1
clone size: NA
D gene: TRBD2

CDR3 DNA: TGTGCCAGCAGCTCCCCGCGGAGAAGGTTCTATGGCTACACCTTC
CDR3 protein: CASSSPRRRFYGYTF
V gene: TRBV11-2
J gene: TRBJ1-2
clone size: NA
D gene: NA

CDR3 DNA: TGTGCCAGCAGTTTCCTGACAGATTCCGTCTACGAGCAGTACTTC
CDR3 protein: CASSFLTDSVYEQYF
V gene: TRBV6-2/TRBV6-3
J gene: TRBJ2-7
clone size: once
D gene: NA

CDR3 DNA: TGTGCCAGCAGCTTCGGCACCAGTATGACTGAAGCTTTCTTT
CDR3 protein: CASSFGTSMTEAFF
V gene: TRBV7-9
J gene: TRBJ1-1
clone size: NA
D gene: NA

CDR3 DNA: TGTGCCACCAGCAGGGGGACAGGGGCCCGAAGCTCCTACGAGCAGTACTTC
CDR3 protein: CATSRGTGARSSYEQYF
V gene: TRBV15
J gene: TRBJ2-7
clone size: NA
D gene: TRBD1